This TCR beta chain originates from a study of early T cells in non-severe SARS-CoV-2 infection. Researchers tagged individual cDNA molecules with unique molecular identifiers. TCRdb re-derived calls from the 5' RACE reads in MiXCR, one entry per CDR3 protein. In the table there are some 82,000 distinct CDR3 sequences, approximately 12% of which are singletons. The CDR3 consists of 15 residues. The ends were cut back, 2 bases at V and 0 bases at J, with 8 bases in the middle. Germline CDR1 SNHLY, CDR2 FYNNEI. The chain combines TRBV2 with TRBJ1-5; D call uncertain. Source: whole blood, taken at baseline. This clonotype was obtained from an adult who was a healthcare worker with PCR-confirmed SARS-CoV-2 infection or an uninfected control (not recorded which). The CDR3: CASSEIPNSNQPQHF. CDR3 bases: TGTGCCAGCAGTGAAATACCCAATAGCAATCAGCCCCAGCATTTT.